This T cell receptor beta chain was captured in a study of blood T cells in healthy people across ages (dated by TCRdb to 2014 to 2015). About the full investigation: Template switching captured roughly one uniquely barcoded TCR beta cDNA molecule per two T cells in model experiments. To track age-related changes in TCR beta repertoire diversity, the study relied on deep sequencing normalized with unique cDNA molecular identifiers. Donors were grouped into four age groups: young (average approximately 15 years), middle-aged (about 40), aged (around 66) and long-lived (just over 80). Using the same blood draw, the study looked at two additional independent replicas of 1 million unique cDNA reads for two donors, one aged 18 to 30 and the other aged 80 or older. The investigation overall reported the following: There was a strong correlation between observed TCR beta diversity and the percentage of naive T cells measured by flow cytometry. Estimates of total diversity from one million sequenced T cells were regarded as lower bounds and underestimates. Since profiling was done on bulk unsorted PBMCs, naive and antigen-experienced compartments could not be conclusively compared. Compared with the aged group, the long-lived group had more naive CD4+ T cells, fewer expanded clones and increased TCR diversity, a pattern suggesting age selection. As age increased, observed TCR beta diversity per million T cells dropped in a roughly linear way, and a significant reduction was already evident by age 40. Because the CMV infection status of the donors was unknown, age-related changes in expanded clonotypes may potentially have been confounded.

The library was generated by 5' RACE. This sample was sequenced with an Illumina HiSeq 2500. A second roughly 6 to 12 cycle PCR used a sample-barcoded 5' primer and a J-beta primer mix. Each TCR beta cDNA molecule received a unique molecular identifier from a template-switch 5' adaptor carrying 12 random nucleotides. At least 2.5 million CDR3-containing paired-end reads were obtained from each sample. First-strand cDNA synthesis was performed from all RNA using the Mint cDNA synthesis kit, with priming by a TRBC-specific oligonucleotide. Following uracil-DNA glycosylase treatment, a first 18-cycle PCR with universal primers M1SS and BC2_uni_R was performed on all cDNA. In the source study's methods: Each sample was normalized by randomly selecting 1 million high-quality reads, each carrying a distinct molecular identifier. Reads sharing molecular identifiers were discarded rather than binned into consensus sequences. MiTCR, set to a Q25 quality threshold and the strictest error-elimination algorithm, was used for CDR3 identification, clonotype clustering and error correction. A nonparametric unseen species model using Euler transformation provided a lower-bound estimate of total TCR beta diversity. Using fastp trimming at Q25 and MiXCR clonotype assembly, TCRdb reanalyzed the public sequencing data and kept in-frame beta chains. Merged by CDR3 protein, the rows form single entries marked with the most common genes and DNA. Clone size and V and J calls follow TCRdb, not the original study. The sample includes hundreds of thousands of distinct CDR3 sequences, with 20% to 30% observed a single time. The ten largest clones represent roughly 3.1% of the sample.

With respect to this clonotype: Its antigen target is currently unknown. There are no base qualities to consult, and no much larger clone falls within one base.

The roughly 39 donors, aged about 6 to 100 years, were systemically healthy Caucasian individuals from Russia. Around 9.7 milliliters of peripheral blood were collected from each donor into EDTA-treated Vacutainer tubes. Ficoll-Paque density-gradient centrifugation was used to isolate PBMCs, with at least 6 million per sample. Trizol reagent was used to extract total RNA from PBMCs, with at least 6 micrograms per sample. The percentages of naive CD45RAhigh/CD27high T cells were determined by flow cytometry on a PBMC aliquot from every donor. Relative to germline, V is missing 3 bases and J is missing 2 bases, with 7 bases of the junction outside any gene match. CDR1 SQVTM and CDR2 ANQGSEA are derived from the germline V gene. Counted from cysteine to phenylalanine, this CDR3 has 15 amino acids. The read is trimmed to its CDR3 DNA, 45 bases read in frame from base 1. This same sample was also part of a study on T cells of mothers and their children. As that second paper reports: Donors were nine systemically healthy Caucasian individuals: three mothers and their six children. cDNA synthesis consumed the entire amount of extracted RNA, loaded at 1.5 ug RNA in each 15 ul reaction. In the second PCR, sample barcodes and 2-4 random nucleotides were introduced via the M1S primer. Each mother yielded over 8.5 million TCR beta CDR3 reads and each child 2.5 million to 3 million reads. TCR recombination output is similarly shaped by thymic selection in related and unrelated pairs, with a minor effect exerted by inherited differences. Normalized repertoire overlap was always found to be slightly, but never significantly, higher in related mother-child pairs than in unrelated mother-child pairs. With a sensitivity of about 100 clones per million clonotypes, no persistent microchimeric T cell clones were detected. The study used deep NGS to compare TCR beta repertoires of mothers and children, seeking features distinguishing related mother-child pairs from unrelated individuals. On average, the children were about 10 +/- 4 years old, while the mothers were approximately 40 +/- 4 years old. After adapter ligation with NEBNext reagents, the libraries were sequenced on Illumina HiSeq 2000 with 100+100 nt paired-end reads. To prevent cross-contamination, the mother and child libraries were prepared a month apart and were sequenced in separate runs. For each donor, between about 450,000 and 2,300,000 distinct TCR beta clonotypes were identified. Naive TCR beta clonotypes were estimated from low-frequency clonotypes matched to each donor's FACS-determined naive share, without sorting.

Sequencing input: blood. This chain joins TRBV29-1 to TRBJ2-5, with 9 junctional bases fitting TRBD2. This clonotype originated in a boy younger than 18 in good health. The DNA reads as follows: TGCAGCGTTGATGGCCTAGCGGGGCCGCAAGAGACCCAGTACTTC. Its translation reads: CSVDGLAGPQETQYF. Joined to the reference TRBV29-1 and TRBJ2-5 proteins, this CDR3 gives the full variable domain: SAVISQKPSRDICQRGTSLTIQCQVDSQVTMMFWYRQQPGQSLTLIATANQGSEATYESGFVIDKFPISRPNLTFSTLTVSNMSPEDSSIYLCSVDGLAGPQETQYFGPGTRLLVL.